A selection of T cell receptor beta chains follows, all from one sample in a study of human CD4 T cells and Enterobacteriaceae. Some clones are missing from TCRdb's copy, which holds only in-frame ones; the method was immunoSEQ multiplex PCR. This sample has tens of thousands of clones, with approximately 80% found just once. The specimen sequenced was memory CD4+ T cells from blood. All receptors come from a human donor in good health. Both conserved end residues are part of each CDR3. Fields, in order: D gene, J gene, V gene, clone size, CDR3 DNA, CDR3 protein. D genes are given only for firm matches. Only some rows state a clone size, as once, few, many or a class for expanded clones.

d_gene: NA
j_gene: TRBJ1-6
v_gene: TRBV7-9
abundance: once
CDR3nt: TGTGCCAGCAGCTCACCGAGTTTGGGACTTCCTAATTCACCCCTCCACTTT
CDR3aa: CASSSPSLGLPNSPLHF

d_gene: TRBD1
j_gene: TRBJ1-1
v_gene: TRBV7-2
abundance: NA
CDR3nt: TGTGCCAGCAGCTCACAGGGGTTTATGAACACTGAAGCTTTCTTT
CDR3aa: CASSSQGFMNTEAFF

d_gene: NA
j_gene: TRBJ1-1
v_gene: TRBV11-2
abundance: NA
CDR3nt: TGTGCCAGCAGCTACGGGGGGGACACTGAAGCTTTCTTT
CDR3aa: CASSYGGDTEAFF

d_gene: NA
j_gene: TRBJ2-5
v_gene: TRBV4-1
abundance: NA
CDR3nt: TGCGCCAGCAGCCAAGCGTCGACTCAAGAGACCCAGTACTTC
CDR3aa: CASSQASTQETQYF

d_gene: NA
j_gene: TRBJ2-1
v_gene: TRBV6-5
abundance: NA
CDR3nt: TGTGCCAGCAGTTTCTCGTCGGGTCGTGCGGGTAATGAGCAGTTCTTC
CDR3aa: CASSFSSGRAGNEQFF

d_gene: NA
j_gene: TRBJ1-2
v_gene: TRBV7-2
abundance: NA
CDR3nt: TGTGCCAGCAGCTTACCAATGTCAGGTTCGGCTACTAACTATGGCTACACCTTC
CDR3aa: CASSLPMSGSATNYGYTF

d_gene: TRBD1
j_gene: TRBJ1-2
v_gene: TRBV27
abundance: NA
CDR3nt: TGTGCCAGCAGTCAACTTGGGACAGGACCCACCTATGGCTACACCTTC
CDR3aa: CASSQLGTGPTYGYTF

d_gene: NA
j_gene: TRBJ2-2
v_gene: TRBV7-2
abundance: NA
CDR3nt: TGTGCCAGCAGCCAAAGATGGTTGTTCGGTCAGACCGGGGAGCTGTTTTTT
CDR3aa: CASSQRWLFGQTGELFF

d_gene: NA
j_gene: TRBJ2-6
v_gene: TRBV7-9
abundance: NA
CDR3nt: TGTGCCAGCAGCTTAGCTCTTAGCGTATCTGGGGCCAACGTCCTGACTTTC
CDR3aa: CASSLALSVSGANVLTF

d_gene: TRBD1
j_gene: TRBJ1-1
v_gene: TRBV28
abundance: NA
CDR3nt: TGTGCCAGCAGTACCCTGGGACAGGGGAACACTGAAGCTTTCTTT
CDR3aa: CASSTLGQGNTEAFF

d_gene: TRBD2
j_gene: TRBJ2-7
v_gene: TRBV15
abundance: NA
CDR3nt: TGTGCCACCAGCAGAGGGACTAGCGGGAGCTCCTACGAGCAGTACTTC
CDR3aa: CATSRGTSGSSYEQYF

d_gene: TRBD2
j_gene: TRBJ2-3
v_gene: TRBV19
abundance: NA
CDR3nt: TGTGCCAGTAGACTAGCGGGGCGAAGCACAGATACGCAGTATTTT
CDR3aa: CASRLAGRSTDTQYF

d_gene: NA
j_gene: TRBJ2-2
v_gene: TRBV21-1
abundance: NA
CDR3nt: TGTGCCAGCAGCAAAGCGGGTGCTAGCGGGTCGACCGGGGAGCTGTTTTTT
CDR3aa: CASSKAGASGSTGELFF

d_gene: NA
j_gene: TRBJ1-4
v_gene: TRBV10-1
abundance: NA
CDR3nt: TGCGCCAGCAGTGGGCCCGGGACGGGGAATGAAAAACTGTTTTTT
CDR3aa: CASSGPGTGNEKLFF

d_gene: TRBD1
j_gene: TRBJ1-1
v_gene: TRBV5-4
abundance: NA
CDR3nt: TGTGCCAGCAGCTTGGCCGGGACAGTGAACACTGAAGCTTTCTTT
CDR3aa: CASSLAGTVNTEAFF

d_gene: TRBD1
j_gene: TRBJ2-5
v_gene: TRBV7-2
abundance: NA
CDR3nt: TGTGCCAGCAGCTTAGCTTCACAGGGGGTTGAGACCCAGTACTTC
CDR3aa: CASSLASQGVETQYF

d_gene: NA
j_gene: TRBJ2-3
v_gene: TRBV6-6
abundance: NA
CDR3nt: TGTGCCAGCAGTTACTCGACTACTATAGCAGGGGATACGCAGTATTTT
CDR3aa: CASSYSTTIAGDTQYF

d_gene: NA
j_gene: TRBJ1-4
v_gene: TRBV19
abundance: NA
CDR3nt: TGTGCCAGTAGTAGGGTCCTAAGTAATGAAAAACTGTTTTTT
CDR3aa: CASSRVLSNEKLFF

d_gene: NA
j_gene: TRBJ2-5
v_gene: TRBV5-1
abundance: NA
CDR3nt: TGCGCCAGCAGCCGGGACATGGGGACCCAGTACTTC
CDR3aa: CASSRDMGTQYF

d_gene: TRBD2
j_gene: TRBJ2-7
v_gene: TRBV18
abundance: NA
CDR3nt: TGTGCCAGCTCCCCAGGTCCAGCGGGACCCTCCTACGAGCAGTACTTC
CDR3aa: CASSPGPAGPSYEQYF

d_gene: NA
j_gene: TRBJ2-7
v_gene: TRBV2
abundance: NA
CDR3nt: TGTGCCAGCAGTACAGGTCAGAGCTACGAGCAGTACTTC
CDR3aa: CASSTGQSYEQYF

d_gene: NA
j_gene: TRBJ1-1
v_gene: TRBV6-5
abundance: NA
CDR3nt: TGTGCCAGCAGTTACTCGAAGTCAATCGGAGCTTTCTTT
CDR3aa: CASSYSKSIGAFF

d_gene: TRBD1
j_gene: TRBJ2-7
v_gene: TRBV20-1
abundance: NA
CDR3nt: TGCAGTGCCTGGACAGGTCTCGAGCAGTACTTC
CDR3aa: CSAWTGLEQYF

d_gene: NA
j_gene: TRBJ1-1
v_gene: TRBV20-1
abundance: NA
CDR3nt: TGCAGCCAAAAATGGGGCAGTGAAGCTTTCTTT
CDR3aa: CSQKWGSEAFF

d_gene: NA
j_gene: TRBJ1-2
v_gene: TRBV29-1
abundance: NA
CDR3nt: TGCAGCGTAGGCGATAACTATGGCTACACCTTC
CDR3aa: CSVGDNYGYTF

d_gene: TRBD1
j_gene: TRBJ2-5
v_gene: TRBV10-1
abundance: NA
CDR3nt: TGCGCCAGCAGTACTACAGGTCTACAGGGGAAGGAGACCCAGTACTTC
CDR3aa: CASSTTGLQGKETQYF

d_gene: NA
j_gene: TRBJ2-1
v_gene: TRBV6-1
abundance: NA
CDR3nt: TGTGCCAGCAGTGAAGTATACAATGGGATGAAGTTCTTC
CDR3aa: CASSEVYNGMKFF

d_gene: TRBD2
j_gene: TRBJ2-1
v_gene: TRBV30
abundance: NA
CDR3nt: TGTGCCTGGAGTGTACTAGCGTGGGTGGGGAATGAGCAGTTCTTC
CDR3aa: CAWSVLAWVGNEQFF

d_gene: NA
j_gene: TRBJ2-5
v_gene: TRBV7-2
abundance: NA
CDR3nt: TGTGCCAGCAGCTTAGCGAAAGGGGCCCAAGAGACCCAGTACTTC
CDR3aa: CASSLAKGAQETQYF

d_gene: NA
j_gene: TRBJ1-6
v_gene: TRBV27
abundance: NA
CDR3nt: TGTGCCAGCAGTTCCGGTGGTTCACCCCTCCACTTT
CDR3aa: CASSSGGSPLHF

d_gene: TRBD1
j_gene: TRBJ2-1
v_gene: TRBV25-1
abundance: NA
CDR3nt: TGTGCCAGCAGTGAATACGAAGGGGGCCGTGAGCAGTTCTTC
CDR3aa: CASSEYEGGREQFF

d_gene: NA
j_gene: TRBJ1-5
v_gene: TRBV11-2
abundance: NA
CDR3nt: TGTGCCAGCAGCTTAGGGGTGGCGGATAATCAGCCCCAGCATTTT
CDR3aa: CASSLGVADNQPQHF

d_gene: NA
j_gene: TRBJ1-1
v_gene: TRBV28
abundance: NA
CDR3nt: TGTGCCAGCAGTTTAACGACTTACACTGAAGCTTTCTTT
CDR3aa: CASSLTTYTEAFF

d_gene: NA
j_gene: TRBJ1-1
v_gene: TRBV7-9
abundance: NA
CDR3nt: TGTGCCAGCAGCTCACAGGGTGGCACTGAAGCTTTCTTT
CDR3aa: CASSSQGGTEAFF

d_gene: TRBD2
j_gene: TRBJ2-7
v_gene: TRBV28
abundance: NA
CDR3nt: TGTGCCAGCAGTTTGGGGGGAGGGTTTGGGTCCTACGAGCAGTACTTC
CDR3aa: CASSLGGGFGSYEQYF

d_gene: NA
j_gene: TRBJ1-1
v_gene: TRBV29-1
abundance: NA
CDR3nt: TGCAGCGTTGATTTTTTCGGGACTGAAGCTTTCTTT
CDR3aa: CSVDFFGTEAFF

d_gene: NA
j_gene: TRBJ2-7
v_gene: TRBV5-1
abundance: NA
CDR3nt: TGCGCCAGCACAGGGAGTAGCACCTCCTACGAGCAGTACTTC
CDR3aa: CASTGSSTSYEQYF

d_gene: NA
j_gene: TRBJ2-7
v_gene: TRBV2
abundance: NA
CDR3nt: TGTGCCAGCAGTGGTAGCCAGAACAGCGAGCAGTACTTC
CDR3aa: CASSGSQNSEQYF